This T cell receptor (beta chain) originates from a study of OX40 agonist ivuxolimab in advanced cancers. About the study: Three patients responded partially, comprising one with hepatocellular carcinoma and two with cutaneous melanoma.

Notes on this clone: Its target is not known.

J lost 2 bases, V lost 0 bases, and 2 bases had no gene match. The germline V gene encodes CDR1 SGHNT and CDR2 YYREEE (reference sequence). CDR3 length equals 15 residues. Some clones are missing from TCRdb's copy, which holds only in-frame ones; the method was immunoSEQ multiplex PCR. The sample has roughly 56,000 clones, 84% seen once. Findings of the study overall: In the expanded peripheral T cells, antigen specificity was never determined.

This TCR was sampled from an adult with an advanced solid tumor such as melanoma, head and neck, liver or kidney cancer. The chain recombines TRBV5-4 with TRBJ2-1; 7 bases line up with TRBD1. The specimen comprised CD4+ or CD8+ T cells sorted from blood, sampled in a trial of the OX40 agonist ivuxolimab. CDR3 coding DNA: TGTGCCAGCAGCTTGGAAGGGACAGCCTACAATGAGCAGTTCTTC. Protein sequence: CASSLEGTAYNEQFF.